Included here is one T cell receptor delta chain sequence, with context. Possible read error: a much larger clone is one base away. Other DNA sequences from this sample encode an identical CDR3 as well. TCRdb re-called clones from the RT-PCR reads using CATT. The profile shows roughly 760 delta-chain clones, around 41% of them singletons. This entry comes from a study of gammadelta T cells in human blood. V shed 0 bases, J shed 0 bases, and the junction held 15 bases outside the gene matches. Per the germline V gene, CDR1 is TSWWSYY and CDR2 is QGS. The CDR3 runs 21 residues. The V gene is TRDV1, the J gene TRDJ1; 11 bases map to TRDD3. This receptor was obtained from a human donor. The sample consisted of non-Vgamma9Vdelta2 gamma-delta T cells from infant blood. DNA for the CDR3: TGTGCTCTTGGGGAACTCGGGCTACGCGTGGGGGATACGCCGTACACCGATAAACTCATCTTT. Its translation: CALGELGLRVGDTPYTDKLIF.